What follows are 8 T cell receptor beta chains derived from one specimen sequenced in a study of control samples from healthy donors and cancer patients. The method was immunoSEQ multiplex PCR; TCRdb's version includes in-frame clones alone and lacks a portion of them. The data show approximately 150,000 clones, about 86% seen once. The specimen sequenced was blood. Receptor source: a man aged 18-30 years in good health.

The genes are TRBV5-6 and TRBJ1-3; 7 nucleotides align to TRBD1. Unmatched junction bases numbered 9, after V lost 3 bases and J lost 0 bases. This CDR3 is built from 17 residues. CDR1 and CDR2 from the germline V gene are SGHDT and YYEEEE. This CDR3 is CASSSDPGQSSGNTIYF. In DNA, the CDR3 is TGTGCCAGCAGCTCAGACCCGGGACAGAGCTCTGGAAACACCATATATTTT.

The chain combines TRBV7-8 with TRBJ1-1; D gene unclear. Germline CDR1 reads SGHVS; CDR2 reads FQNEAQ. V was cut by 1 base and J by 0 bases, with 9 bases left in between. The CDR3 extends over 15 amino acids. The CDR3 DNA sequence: TGTGCCAGCAGCTTAGGACCTTACTTGAACACTGAAGCTTTCTTT. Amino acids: CASSLGPYLNTEAFF.

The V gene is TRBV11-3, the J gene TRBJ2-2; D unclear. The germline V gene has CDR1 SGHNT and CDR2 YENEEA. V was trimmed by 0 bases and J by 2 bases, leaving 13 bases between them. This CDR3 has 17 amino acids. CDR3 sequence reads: CASSLEGASLNTGELFF. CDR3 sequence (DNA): TGTGCCAGCAGCTTAGAGGGCGCGAGCCTTAACACCGGGGAGCTGTTTTTT.

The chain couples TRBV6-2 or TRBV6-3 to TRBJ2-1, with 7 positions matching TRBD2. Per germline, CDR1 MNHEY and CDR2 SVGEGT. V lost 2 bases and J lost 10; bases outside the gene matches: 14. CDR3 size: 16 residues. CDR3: CASSYGIRVRGSEQFF. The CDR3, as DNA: TGTGCCAGCAGTTACGGGATCCGGGTTCGCGGGAGCGAGCAGTTCTTC.

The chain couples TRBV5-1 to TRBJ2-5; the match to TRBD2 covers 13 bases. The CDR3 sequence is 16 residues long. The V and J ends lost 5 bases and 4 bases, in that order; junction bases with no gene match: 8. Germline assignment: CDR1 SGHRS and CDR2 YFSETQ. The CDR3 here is CASRYGLAGEGETQYF. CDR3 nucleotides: TGCGCCAGCAGATACGGACTAGCGGGGGAGGGAGAGACCCAGTACTTC.

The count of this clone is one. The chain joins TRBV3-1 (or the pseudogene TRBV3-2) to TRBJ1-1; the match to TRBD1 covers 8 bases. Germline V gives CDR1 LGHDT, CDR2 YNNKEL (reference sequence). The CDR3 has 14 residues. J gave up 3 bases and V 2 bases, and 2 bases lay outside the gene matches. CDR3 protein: CASSQLDRDTEAFF. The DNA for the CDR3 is TGTGCCAGCAGCCAACTGGACAGGGACACTGAAGCTTTCTTT.

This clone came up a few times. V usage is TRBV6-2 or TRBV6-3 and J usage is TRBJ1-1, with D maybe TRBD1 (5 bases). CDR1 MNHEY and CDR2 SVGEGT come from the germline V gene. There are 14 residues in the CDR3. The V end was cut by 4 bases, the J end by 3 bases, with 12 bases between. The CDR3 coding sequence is TGTGCCAGCAGTTCGTTCGGGGCTGACACTGAAGCTTTCTTT. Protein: CASSSFGADTEAFF.

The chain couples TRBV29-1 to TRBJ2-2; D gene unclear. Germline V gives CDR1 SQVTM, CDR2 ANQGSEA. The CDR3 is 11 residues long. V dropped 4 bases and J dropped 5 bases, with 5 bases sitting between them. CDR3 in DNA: TGCAGCGTTGCTAGAACCGGGGAGCTGTTTTTT. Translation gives CSVARTGELFF.